The subject of this entry is one T cell receptor beta chain. This sample was taken from a study of blood T cell repertoires in COVID-19. The table came from immunoSEQ multiplex PCR; TCRdb's copy has only in-frame clones and leaves some out. This sample has approximately 110,000 clones, with 75% to 90% found just once. Trimming took 1 base from V and 5 from J; bases not matched to a gene: 6. Germline CDR1 is SGHAT and CDR2 is FQNNGV. This CDR3 comprises 15 residues. The clonotype was recovered from a woman older than 75 with COVID-19, enrolled during active disease. Sequencing was done on a sample of peripheral blood. V is TRBV11-2 and J is TRBJ2-7, with 9 bases aligning to TRBD2. DNA of the CDR3: TGTGCCAGCAGCTTAGTGGCGGGAGGGAGGAACGAGCAGTACTTC. Translating it yields CASSLVAGGRNEQYF.